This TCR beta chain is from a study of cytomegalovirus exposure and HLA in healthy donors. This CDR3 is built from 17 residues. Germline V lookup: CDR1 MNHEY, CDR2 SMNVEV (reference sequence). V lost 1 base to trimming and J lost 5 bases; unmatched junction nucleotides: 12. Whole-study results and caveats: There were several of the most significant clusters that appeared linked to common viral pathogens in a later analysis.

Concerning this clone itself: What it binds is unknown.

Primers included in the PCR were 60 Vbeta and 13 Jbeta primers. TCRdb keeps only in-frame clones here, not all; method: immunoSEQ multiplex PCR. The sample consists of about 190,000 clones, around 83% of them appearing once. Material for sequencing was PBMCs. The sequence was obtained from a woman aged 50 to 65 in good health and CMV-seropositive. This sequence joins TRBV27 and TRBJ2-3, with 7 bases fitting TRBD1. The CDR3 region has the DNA TGTGCCAGCAGTTTATACGTCGGTAGGGGGCGAGGAGATACGCAGTATTTT. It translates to CASSLYVGRGRGDTQYF.